This passage covers 8 T cell receptor beta chains from one sample sequenced in a study of shared clonotypes between healthy human individuals. The method was immunoSEQ multiplex PCR; TCRdb's version includes in-frame clones alone and lacks a portion of them. The sample has about 500,000 clones, roughly three quarters seen once. Sequencing was done on a sample of PBMCs. Receptors originate from a woman aged 40 to 50 in good health. Some clones in this sample may be carry-over from other donors' samples.

In the case of this clone: A far larger clone is only one base removed, so a read error is likely. The chain joins TRBV27 to TRBJ2-7, with TRBD2 matching over 8 bases. The ends lost 4 bases at V and 0 bases at J; junction bases unmatched: 8. CDR3 length equals 16 residues. Germline V gene sequence: CDR1 MNHEY, CDR2 SMNVEV (reference sequence). The CDR3 here is CASSSLASGLSYEQYF. CDR3 sequence (DNA): TGTGCCAGCAGTTCTCTGGCTAGCGGGCTCTCCTACGAGCAGTACTTC.

This clone appeared a single time. This chain connects TRBV11-2 to TRBJ1-1; TRBD1 aligns across 9 bases. The germline V gene encodes CDR1 SGHAT and CDR2 FQNNGV. CDR3 length: 16 residues. V shed 0 bases, J shed 5 bases, and the junction held 7 bases outside the gene matches. Here the CDR3 reads CASSLDRGQGSTEAFF. The CDR3 region has the DNA TGTGCCAGCAGCTTAGATAGGGGACAGGGTTCGACTGAAGCTTTCTTT.

Only a few counts were recorded for this clone. The rearrangement uses TRBV19 and TRBJ2-2, with unresolved D. With 10 bases removed from V and 6 bases from J, the gap between germline ends came to 9 bases. The length of the CDR3 is 11 residues. Germline CDR1 and CDR2: LNHDA and SQIVND (reference sequence). In DNA form, the CDR3 reads TGTGCCACCTATACCCCCGGGGAGCTGTTTTTT. Its protein is CATYTPGELFF.

The rearrangement uses TRBV16 and TRBJ1-6; 8 nucleotides align to TRBD1. Germline lookup yields CDR1 KGHSY and CDR2 FQNENV. There are 14 residues in the CDR3. Trimming took 1 base from V and 7 from J; bases not matched to a gene: 0. The CDR3 coding sequence is TGTGCCAGCAGCCAATGGACAGGGAATTCACCCCTCCACTTT. It translates to CASSQWTGNSPLHF.

The CDR3 region has the DNA TGTGCCTGGAGGTCCCAGCGGACAGGTTTCTCCTACGAGCAGTACTTC. As protein: CAWRSQRTGFSYEQYF. V is TRBV30 and J is TRBJ2-7; 7 bases are shared with TRBD1. The germline V gene has CDR1 GTSNPN and CDR2 SVGIG (reference sequence). The CDR3 sequence is 16 residues long. V dropped 3 bases and J dropped 0; count of bases not matched to a gene: 11.

This chain uses TRBV30 with TRBJ1-2; 12 positions agree with TRBD1. The CDR3 is made up of 15 amino acids. The trim removed 1 base at V and 8 bases at J, leaving 8 bases unmatched. Germline CDR1 GTSNPN, CDR2 SVGIG (reference sequence). The CDR3 region has the DNA TGTGCCTGGAGTGAATTGGGACAGGGGGCGCGGGGCTACACCTTC. Its translation is CAWSELGQGARGYTF.

The chain has TRBV5-1 and TRBJ2-6, with D unresolved. The germline V gene encodes CDR1 SGHRS and CDR2 YFSETQ. V was clipped by 2 bases and J by 0 bases, with 9 bases between them. This CDR3 contains 16 residues. In DNA form, the CDR3 reads TGCGCCAGCAGCTTCGGTCAGTCCTCTGGGGCCAACGTCCTGACTTTC. Protein: CASSFGQSSGANVLTF. The full variable domain, its missing parts supplied by reference TRBV5-1 and TRBJ2-6, is KAGVTQTPRYLIKTRGQQVTLSCSPISGHRSVSWYQQTPGQGLQFLFEYFSETQRNKGNFPGRFSGRQFSNSRSEMNVSTLELGDSALYLCASSFGQSSGANVLTFGAGSRLTVL.

The rearrangement uses TRBV9 and TRBJ2-2, with D maybe TRBD2 (5 bases). The ends were cut back, 2 bases at V and 6 bases at J, with 17 bases in the middle. Germline V CDR1 and CDR2: SGDLS, YYNGEE. The CDR3 length is 16 residues. CDR3 loop: CASSVHRGSGAGELFF. The CDR3 bases are TGTGCCAGCAGCGTTCATCGTGGGAGTGGAGCCGGGGAGCTGTTTTTT.